Presented here are 18 T cell receptor beta chains from one specimen sequenced in a study of T cells after somatic rescue of genetic block. Produced via immunoSEQ multiplex PCR; TCRdb's table is partial and in-frame only. Seen here are 9,500 to 15,000 clones, more than 65% observed once, and the top ten hold about 20%. Sequenced input: peripheral blood mononuclear cells (PBMCs). The receptors stem from a boy between 10 and 17 years old.

CDR3 protein: CASSLAGWGSYEQYF. Written as DNA, the CDR3 is TGTGCCAGCAGCCTTGCGGGGTGGGGGTCCTACGAGCAGTACTTC. This chain joins TRBV28 and TRBJ2-7, with a possible D match to TRBD2 (6 bases). The CDR3 covers 15 residues. Germline CDR1 is MDHEN and CDR2 is SYDVKM. Trimming removed 6 bases at V and 1 base at J, with 16 bases between.

V usage is TRBV28 and J usage is TRBJ1-3, with TRBD1 matching over 7 bases. There are 17 residues in the CDR3. V lost 5 bases to trimming and J lost 1 base; unmatched junction nucleotides: 11. Germline-derived CDR1 and CDR2 are MDHEN and SYDVKM. The CDR3 region has the DNA TGTGCCAGCAGTCAGATACCGGGACAGAGTTCTGGAAACACCATATATTTT. Protein: CASSQIPGQSSGNTIYF. Based on the CDR3 plus reference TRBV28 and TRBJ1-3, the full variable domain is DVKVTQSSRYLVKRTGEKVFLECVQDMDHENMFWYRQDPGLGLRLIYFSYDVKMKEKGDIPEGYSVSREKKERFSLILESASTNQTSMYLCASSQIPGQSSGNTIYFGEGSWLTVV.

The CDR3 sequence is CASSTSGTGFFRQYF. The CDR3, as DNA: TGTGCCAGTAGTACCTCCGGGACAGGGTTTTTTCGGCAGTACTTC. The V call is TRBV19, the J call TRBJ2-7; TRBD1 agrees at 9 bases. Germline-derived CDR1 and CDR2 are LNHDA and SQIVND (reference sequence). The CDR3 sequence is 15 residues long. J was trimmed by 9 bases and V by 4 bases; bases with no gene match: 13.

V and J are TRBV28 and TRBJ2-7; a possible D gene is TRBD1 (5 bases). The CDR3 covers 15 residues. V lost 3 bases and J 0 bases, leaving 12 bases between the germline ends. Germline assignment: CDR1 MDHEN and CDR2 SYDVKM. The CDR3 loop reads CASSFYRLSSYEQYF. DNA of the CDR3: TGTGCCAGCAGTTTCTACAGGCTTAGCTCCTACGAGCAGTACTTC.

The CDR3 nucleotides read TGTGCCAGCAGCTTAGCGGGGACCCGAGGGCAGTATTTT. Its protein product is CASSLAGTRGQYF. This chain joins TRBV7-2 and TRBJ2-3; D tentatively fits TRBD1 or TRBD2 (5 bases each). The CDR3 runs to 13 residues. Germline assignment: CDR1 SGHTA and CDR2 FQGNSA. The V gene lost 0 bases and the J gene lost 11 bases, with 12 bases spanning the gap.

The chain links TRBV11-3 to TRBJ2-3; the match to TRBD2 covers 7 bases. The CDR3 runs to 20 residues. Germline assignment: CDR1 SGHNT and CDR2 YENEEA. V trimming: 4 bases; J trimming: 3 bases; junction bases outside the gene matches: 22. CDR3 sequence reads: CASSSIVRSVWGRETDTQYF. The DNA of the CDR3 is TGTGCCAGCAGCTCGATAGTTCGGTCGGTCTGGGGGAGGGAGACAGATACGCAGTATTTT.

This clone was seen a single time. The rearrangement links TRBV5-6 to TRBJ1-5; 8 positions match TRBD1. Germline trimming cut 5 bases from V and 4 bases from J; bases unmatched to any gene: 2. The germline gives CDR1 SGHDT, CDR2 YYEEEE. This CDR3 comprises 13 residues. The chain's CDR3 is CASSWTGNQPQHF. The CDR3 DNA follows: TGTGCCAGCAGTTGGACAGGGAATCAGCCCCAGCATTTT.

This clone showed up just once. The chain is built from TRBV7-9 and TRBJ1-2; no definite D call. This CDR3 is built from 14 residues. Looked up from germline, CDR1 is SEHNR and CDR2 is FQNEAQ (reference sequence). V was trimmed by 2 bases and J by 6 bases, leaving 13 bases between them. CDR3 coding DNA: TGTGCCAGCAGCTTATTAGGTACAGAAAATGGCTACACCTTC. Translating it yields CASSLLGTENGYTF.

CDR3 residues: CASSRGTWDNEQYF. The CDR3 DNA is TGTGCCAGCAGTCGCGGGACTTGGGATAACGAGCAGTACTTC. The V call is TRBV7-9, the J call TRBJ2-7; TRBD2 is a possible D gene (6 bases). CDR3 size: 14 residues. Germline CDR1 and CDR2: SEHNR and FQNEAQ (reference sequence). Trimming cost V 6 bases and J 5 bases, with 17 bases left between them.

This chain links TRBV6-4 with TRBJ1-6, with D perhaps matching TRBD1 (6 bases). Trimming removed 4 bases from V and 7 bases from J, with 8 bases in between. The germline CDR1 and CDR2 sequences are MRHNA and SNTAGT. There are 13 residues in the CDR3. The CDR3 protein is CASSGQGNSPLHF. As DNA, the CDR3 is TGTGCCAGCAGTGGGCAGGGGAATTCACCCCTCCACTTT.

The V gene is TRBV9, the J gene TRBJ2-1; 9 bases line up with TRBD2. The CDR3 runs 15 residues. CDR1 is SGDLS, CDR2 YYNGEE, per germline. Germline trimming cut 2 bases from V and 2 bases from J; bases unmatched to any gene: 2. The CDR3 loop reads CASSVLAGAYNEQFF. CDR3 nucleotides: TGTGCCAGCAGCGTGTTAGCGGGGGCCTACAATGAGCAGTTCTTC.

The rearrangement links TRBV6-5 to TRBJ1-5; TRBD1 is a possible D gene (5 bases). The CDR3 loop spans 14 amino acids. CDR1 and CDR2 from the germline V gene are MNHEY and SVGAGI. Trimming stripped 6 bases from V and 6 bases from J, with 15 bases between. The CDR3 loop is CASRARGWGQPQHF. The CDR3 DNA reads as TGTGCCAGCAGGGCCCGGGGGTGGGGTCAGCCCCAGCATTTT.

V usage is TRBV28 and J usage is TRBJ2-7, with unresolved D. The CDR3 has 11 amino acids. V was clipped by 7 bases and J by 4 bases, with 8 bases between them. Germline V gene sequence: CDR1 MDHEN, CDR2 SYDVKM. CDR3 DNA sequence: TGTGCCAGCAACTCCTTTTACGAGCAGTACTTC. Translation: CASNSFYEQYF.

This chain connects TRBV11-3 to TRBJ2-7; 9 bases are shared with TRBD1. The V gene end was trimmed by 3 bases and the J gene end by 0 bases; junction bases not matched to a gene: 15. Germline assignment: CDR1 SGHNT and CDR2 YENEEA. The CDR3 totals 19 residues. The CDR3 bases are TGTGCCAGCAGCTTCGTCCCCCGGCCACAGGGGGCGAGCTCCTACGAGCAGTACTTC. Protein: CASSFVPRPQGASSYEQYF.

The chain links TRBV11-3 to TRBJ1-2; 10 bases are shared with TRBD1. Germline V gene lookup returns CDR1 SGHNT and CDR2 YENEEA. V lost 5 bases to trimming and J lost 2 bases; unmatched junction nucleotides: 8. The CDR3 consists of 16 residues. CDR3 in DNA: TGTGCCAGCAGCCAGGGACAGGGGTGGGGAAACTATGGCTACACCTTC. Translation: CASSQGQGWGNYGYTF.

V usage is TRBV2 and J usage is TRBJ2-7; 11 bases align to TRBD2. Germline lookup yields CDR1 SNHLY and CDR2 FYNNEI. The V gene end was trimmed by 8 bases and the J gene end by 4 bases; junction bases not matched to a gene: 7. The CDR3 consists of 14 residues. The CDR3 protein is CASGLAGGSYEQYF. CDR3 DNA sequence: TGTGCCAGCGGTTTAGCGGGAGGGAGTTACGAGCAGTACTTC.

The gene calls are TRBV18 and TRBJ2-2; D is ambiguous. The CDR3 sequence is 15 residues long. In germline, CDR1 is KGHSH, CDR2 LQKENI. The V end lost 3 bases, the J end lost 3 bases, and 11 bases lay between the germline ends. This CDR3 reads CASSPRGVDTGELFF. The CDR3 DNA reads TGTGCCAGCTCACCCCGCGGAGTAGACACCGGGGAGCTGTTTTTT.

The chain joins TRBV5-1 to TRBJ2-2; TRBD1 is a possible D gene (6 bases). Germline assignment: CDR1 SGHRS and CDR2 YFSETQ. Trimming removed 0 bases from V and 6 bases from J, with 12 bases in between. The CDR3 extends over 15 amino acids. CDR3 sequence reads: CASSLGWQGPGELFF. The CDR3 coding sequence is TGCGCCAGCAGCTTGGGTTGGCAGGGGCCCGGGGAGCTGTTTTTT.